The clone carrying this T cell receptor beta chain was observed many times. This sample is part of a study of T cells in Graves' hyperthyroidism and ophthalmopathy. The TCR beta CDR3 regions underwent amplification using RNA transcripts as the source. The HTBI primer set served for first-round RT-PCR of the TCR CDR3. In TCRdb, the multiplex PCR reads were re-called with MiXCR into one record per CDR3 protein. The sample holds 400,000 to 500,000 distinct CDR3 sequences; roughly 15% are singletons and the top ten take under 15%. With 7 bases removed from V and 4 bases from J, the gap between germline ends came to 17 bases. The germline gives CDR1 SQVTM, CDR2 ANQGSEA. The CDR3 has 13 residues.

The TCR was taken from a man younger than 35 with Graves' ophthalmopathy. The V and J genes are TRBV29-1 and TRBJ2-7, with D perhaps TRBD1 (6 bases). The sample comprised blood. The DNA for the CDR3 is TGCAGCGCCCTAGGGGGTCTGGGGTACGAGCAGTACTTC. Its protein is CSALGGLGYEQYF.